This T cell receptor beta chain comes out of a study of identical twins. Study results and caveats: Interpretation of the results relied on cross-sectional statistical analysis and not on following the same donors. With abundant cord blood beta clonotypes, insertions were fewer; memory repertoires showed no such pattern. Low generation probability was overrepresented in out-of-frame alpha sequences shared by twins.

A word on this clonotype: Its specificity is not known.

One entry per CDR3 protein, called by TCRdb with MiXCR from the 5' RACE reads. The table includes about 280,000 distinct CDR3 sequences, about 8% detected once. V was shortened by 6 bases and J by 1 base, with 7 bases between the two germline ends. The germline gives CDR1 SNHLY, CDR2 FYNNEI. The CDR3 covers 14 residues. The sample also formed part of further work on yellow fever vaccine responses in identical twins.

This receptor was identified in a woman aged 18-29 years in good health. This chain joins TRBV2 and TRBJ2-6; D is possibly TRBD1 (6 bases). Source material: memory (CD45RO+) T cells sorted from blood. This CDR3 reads CASRDSSGANVLTF. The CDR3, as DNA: TGTGCCAGCAGGGACAGTTCTGGGGCCAACGTCCTGACTTTC.